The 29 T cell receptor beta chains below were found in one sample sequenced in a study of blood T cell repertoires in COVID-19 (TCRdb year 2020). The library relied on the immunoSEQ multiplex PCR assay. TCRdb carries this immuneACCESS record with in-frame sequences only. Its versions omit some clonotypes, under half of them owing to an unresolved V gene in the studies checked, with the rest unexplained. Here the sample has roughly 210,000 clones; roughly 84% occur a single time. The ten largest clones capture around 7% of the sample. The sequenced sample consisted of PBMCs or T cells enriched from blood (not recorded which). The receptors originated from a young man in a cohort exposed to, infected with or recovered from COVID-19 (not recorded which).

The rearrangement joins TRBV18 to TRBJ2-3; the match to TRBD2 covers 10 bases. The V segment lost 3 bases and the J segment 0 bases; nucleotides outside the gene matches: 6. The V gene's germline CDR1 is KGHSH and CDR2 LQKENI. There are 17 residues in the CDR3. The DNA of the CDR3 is TGTGCCAGCTCACCGTCCGGGACTAGCGTCAGCACAGATACGCAGTATTTT. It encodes CASSPSGTSVSTDTQYF.

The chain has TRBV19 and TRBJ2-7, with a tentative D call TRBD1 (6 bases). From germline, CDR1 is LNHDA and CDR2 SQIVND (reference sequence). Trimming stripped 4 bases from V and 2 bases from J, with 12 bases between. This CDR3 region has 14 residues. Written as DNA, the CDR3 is TGTGCCAGTAGTAGGGGGCGCGGGCCCTACGAGCAGTACTTC. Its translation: CASSRGRGPYEQYF.

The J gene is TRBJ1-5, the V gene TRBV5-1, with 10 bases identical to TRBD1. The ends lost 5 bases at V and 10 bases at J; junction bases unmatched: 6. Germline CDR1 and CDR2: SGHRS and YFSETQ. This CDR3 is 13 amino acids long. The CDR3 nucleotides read TGCGCCAGCAGTCCGGGACAGGGGACACCCCAGCATTTT. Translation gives CASSPGQGTPQHF.

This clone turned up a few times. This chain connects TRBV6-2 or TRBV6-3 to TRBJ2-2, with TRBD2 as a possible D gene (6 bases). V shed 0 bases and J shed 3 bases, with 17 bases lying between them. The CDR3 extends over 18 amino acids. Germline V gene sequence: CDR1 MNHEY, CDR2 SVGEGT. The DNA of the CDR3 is TGTGCCAGCAGTTACTCTCGAGTGGGACTTGGGGACACCGGGGAGCTGTTTTTT. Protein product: CASSYSRVGLGDTGELFF.

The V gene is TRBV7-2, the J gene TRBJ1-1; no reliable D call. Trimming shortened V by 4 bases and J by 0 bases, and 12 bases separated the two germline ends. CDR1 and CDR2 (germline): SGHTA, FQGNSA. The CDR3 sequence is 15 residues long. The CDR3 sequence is CASSSVLVLNTEAFF. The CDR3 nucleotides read TGTGCCAGCAGCTCCGTCCTAGTATTGAACACTGAAGCTTTCTTT.

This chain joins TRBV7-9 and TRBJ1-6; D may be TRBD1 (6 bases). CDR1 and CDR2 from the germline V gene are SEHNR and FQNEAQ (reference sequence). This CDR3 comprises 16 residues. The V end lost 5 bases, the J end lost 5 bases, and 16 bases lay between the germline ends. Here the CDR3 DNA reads TGTGCCAGCAGCGCCTTGGACAGTGCTGATAATTCACCCCTCCACTTT. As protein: CASSALDSADNSPLHF.

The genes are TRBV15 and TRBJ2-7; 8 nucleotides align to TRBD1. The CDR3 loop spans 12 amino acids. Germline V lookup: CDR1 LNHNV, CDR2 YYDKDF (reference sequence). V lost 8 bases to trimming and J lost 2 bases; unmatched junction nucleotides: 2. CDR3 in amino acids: CATETGAYEQYF. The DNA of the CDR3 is TGTGCCACCGAGACAGGGGCCTACGAGCAGTACTTC.

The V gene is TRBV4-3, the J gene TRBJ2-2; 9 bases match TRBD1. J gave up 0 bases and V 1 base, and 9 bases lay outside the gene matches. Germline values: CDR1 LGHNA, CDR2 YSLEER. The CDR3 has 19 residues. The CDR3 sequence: CASSQAPGQGISNTGELFF. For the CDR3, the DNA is TGCGCCAGCAGCCAAGCTCCGGGACAGGGAATATCGAACACCGGGGAGCTGTTTTTT.

The CDR3 coding sequence is TGTGCCAGCAGCCCTCCGGGACAGGGATACTCTGGAAACACCATATATTTT. Translating gives CASSPPGQGYSGNTIYF. The rearrangement links TRBV5-6 to TRBJ1-3; 9 bases are shared with TRBD1. J lost 0 bases, V lost 4 bases, and 8 bases had no gene match. CDR3 length equals 17 residues. Germline V gives CDR1 SGHDT, CDR2 YYEEEE.

CDR3 region: CASSKGGAVGYTF. The CDR3, as DNA: TGTGCCAGCAGCAAGGGGGGGGCCGTAGGCTACACCTTC. V and J are TRBV27 and TRBJ1-2, with D tentatively TRBD1 (6 bases). Germline CDR1 is MNHEY and CDR2 is SMNVEV (reference sequence). This CDR3 is 13 amino acids long. V lost 6 bases, J lost 8 bases, and 16 bases lay in between.

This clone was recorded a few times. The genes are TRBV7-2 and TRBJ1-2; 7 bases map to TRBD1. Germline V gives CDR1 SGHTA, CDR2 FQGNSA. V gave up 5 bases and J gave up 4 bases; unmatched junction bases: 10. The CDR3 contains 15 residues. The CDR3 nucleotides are TGTGCCAGCAGCCCCTCCCCTGGGACAGCCTATGGCTACACCTTC. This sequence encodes CASSPSPGTAYGYTF.

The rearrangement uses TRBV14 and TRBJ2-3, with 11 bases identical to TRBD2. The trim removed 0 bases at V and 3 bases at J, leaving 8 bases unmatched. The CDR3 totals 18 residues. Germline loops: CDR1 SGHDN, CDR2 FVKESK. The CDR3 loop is CASSQDFTSGSRTDTQYF. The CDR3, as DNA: TGTGCCAGCAGCCAAGACTTTACTAGCGGGAGTAGGACAGATACGCAGTATTTT.

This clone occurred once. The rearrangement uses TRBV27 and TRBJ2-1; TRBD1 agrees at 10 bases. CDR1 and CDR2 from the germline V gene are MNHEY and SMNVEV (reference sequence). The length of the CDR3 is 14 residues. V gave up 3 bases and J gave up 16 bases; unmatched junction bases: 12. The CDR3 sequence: CASSLDDRGRRKFF. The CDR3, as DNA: TGTGCCAGCAGTTTGGACGACAGGGGGCGCAGAAAATTCTTC.

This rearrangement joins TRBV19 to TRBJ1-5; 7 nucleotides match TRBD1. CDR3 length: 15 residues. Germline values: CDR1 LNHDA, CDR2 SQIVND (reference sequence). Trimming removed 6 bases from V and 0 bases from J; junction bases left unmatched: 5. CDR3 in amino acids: CASSLGQNSNQPQHF. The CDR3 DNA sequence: TGTGCCAGTAGCCTGGGACAGAATAGCAATCAGCCCCAGCATTTT.

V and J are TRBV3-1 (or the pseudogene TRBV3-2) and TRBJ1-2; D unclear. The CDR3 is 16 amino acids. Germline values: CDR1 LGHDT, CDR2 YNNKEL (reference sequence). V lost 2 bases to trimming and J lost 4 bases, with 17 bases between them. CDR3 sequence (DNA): TGTGCCAGCAGCCAATTATTTGGTTGGGAGGGCTATGGCTACACCTTC. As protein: CASSQLFGWEGYGYTF.

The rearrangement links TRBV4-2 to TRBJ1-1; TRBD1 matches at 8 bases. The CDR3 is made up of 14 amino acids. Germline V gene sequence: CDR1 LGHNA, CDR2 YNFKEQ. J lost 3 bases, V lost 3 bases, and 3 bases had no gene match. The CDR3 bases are TGTGCCAGCAGCCAGATGGGACAGGACACTGAAGCTTTCTTT. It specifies CASSQMGQDTEAFF.

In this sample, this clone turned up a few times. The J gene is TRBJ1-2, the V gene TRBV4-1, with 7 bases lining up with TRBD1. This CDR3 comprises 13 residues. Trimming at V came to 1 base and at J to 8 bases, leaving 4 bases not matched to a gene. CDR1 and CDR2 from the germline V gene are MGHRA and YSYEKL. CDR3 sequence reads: CASSQVRTGGYTF. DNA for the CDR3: TGCGCCAGCAGCCAAGTTCGGACAGGCGGCTACACCTTC.

The CDR3 sequence: CASSRGSSGLVGEQFF. CDR3 sequence (DNA): TGTGCCAGCAGTCGCGGGTCCAGCGGGTTAGTGGGGGAGCAGTTCTTC. J is TRBJ2-1 and V is TRBV7-2; perhaps TRBD2 as D (6 bases). This CDR3 region has 16 residues. V lost 6 bases and J 10 bases, leaving 25 bases between the germline ends. Germline assignment: CDR1 SGHTA and CDR2 FQGNSA. Supplemented by reference TRBV7-2 and TRBJ2-1, the full variable domain reads GAGVSQSPSNKVTEKGKDVELRCDPISGHTALYWYRQSLGQGLEFLIYFQGNSAPDKSGLPSDRFSAERTGGSVSTLTIQRTQQEDSAVYLCASSRGSSGLVGEQFFGPGTRLTVL.

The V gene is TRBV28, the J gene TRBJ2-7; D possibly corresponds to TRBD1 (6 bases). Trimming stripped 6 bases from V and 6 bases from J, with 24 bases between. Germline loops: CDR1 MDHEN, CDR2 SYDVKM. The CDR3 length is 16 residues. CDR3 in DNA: TGTGCCAGCAGCTTGGGGGCTAGGCCTCTTTTCGGCGAGCAGTACTTC. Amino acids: CASSLGARPLFGEQYF.

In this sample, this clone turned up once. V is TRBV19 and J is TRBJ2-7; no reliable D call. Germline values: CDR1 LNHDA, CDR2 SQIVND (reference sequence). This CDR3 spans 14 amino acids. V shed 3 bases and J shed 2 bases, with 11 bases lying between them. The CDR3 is CASSISRATYEQYF. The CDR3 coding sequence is TGTGCCAGTAGTATTAGTCGCGCGACCTACGAGCAGTACTTC.

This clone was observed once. The CDR3 loop reads CASSQALFTDTQYF. The CDR3 nucleotides are TGCGCCAGCAGCCAAGCCCTATTCACAGATACGCAGTATTTT. The chain couples TRBV4-1 to TRBJ2-3, with no clear D. Trimming took 1 base from V and 2 from J, leaving 7 bases between them. The CDR3 has 14 residues. Germline V gene lookup returns CDR1 MGHRA and CDR2 YSYEKL.

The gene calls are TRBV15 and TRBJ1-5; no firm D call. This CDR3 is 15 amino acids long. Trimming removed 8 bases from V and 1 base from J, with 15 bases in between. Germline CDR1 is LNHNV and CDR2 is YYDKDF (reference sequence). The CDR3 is CATHDGARSNQPQHF. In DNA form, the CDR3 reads TGTGCCACCCATGACGGAGCTAGGAGCAATCAGCCCCAGCATTTT.

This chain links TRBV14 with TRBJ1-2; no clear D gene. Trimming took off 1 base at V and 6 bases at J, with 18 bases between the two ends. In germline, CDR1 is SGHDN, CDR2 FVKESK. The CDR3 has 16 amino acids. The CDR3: CASSQVANYKGHGYTF. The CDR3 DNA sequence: TGTGCCAGCAGCCAAGTAGCGAATTACAAGGGCCATGGCTACACCTTC.

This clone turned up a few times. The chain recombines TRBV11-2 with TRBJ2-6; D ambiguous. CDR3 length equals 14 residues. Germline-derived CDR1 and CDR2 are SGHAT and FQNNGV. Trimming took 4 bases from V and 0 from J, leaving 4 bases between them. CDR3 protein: CASSSNSGANVLTF. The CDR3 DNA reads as TGTGCCAGCAGCTCCAACTCTGGGGCCAACGTCCTGACTTTC.

CDR3 residues: CASSGWDSRSQPQHF. CDR3 nucleotide sequence: TGTGCCAGCAGTGGTTGGGACAGCCGAAGTCAGCCCCAGCATTTT. This chain connects TRBV2 to TRBJ1-5, with 7 bases identical to TRBD1. CDR1 and CDR2 from the germline V gene are SNHLY and FYNNEI. CDR3 length: 15 residues. V lost 4 bases to trimming and J lost 6 bases; unmatched junction nucleotides: 9.

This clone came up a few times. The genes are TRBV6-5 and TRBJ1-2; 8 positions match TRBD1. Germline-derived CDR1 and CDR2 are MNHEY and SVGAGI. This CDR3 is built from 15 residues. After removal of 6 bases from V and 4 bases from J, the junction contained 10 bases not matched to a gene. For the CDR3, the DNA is TGTGCCAGCAGAAGACCGGGACAGGTCGTCTATGGCTACACCTTC. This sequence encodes CASRRPGQVVYGYTF.

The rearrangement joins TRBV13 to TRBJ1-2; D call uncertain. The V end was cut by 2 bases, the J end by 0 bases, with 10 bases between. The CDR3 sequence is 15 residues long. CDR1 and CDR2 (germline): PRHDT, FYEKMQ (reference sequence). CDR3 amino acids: CASSLPGVSNYGYTF. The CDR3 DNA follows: TGTGCCAGCAGCTTACCAGGCGTGTCTAACTATGGCTACACCTTC.

The CDR3, as DNA: TGTGCCAGCAGGTCCACAGGGGGCTCTAATGAAAAACTGTTTTTT. It is translated as CASRSTGGSNEKLFF. The chain has TRBV11-1 and TRBJ1-4; 9 bases are shared with TRBD1. This CDR3 has 15 amino acids. The J segment lost 3 bases and the V segment lost 6 bases, leaving 5 bases of the junction unmatched. Germline loops: CDR1 SGHAT, CDR2 FQDESV (reference sequence).

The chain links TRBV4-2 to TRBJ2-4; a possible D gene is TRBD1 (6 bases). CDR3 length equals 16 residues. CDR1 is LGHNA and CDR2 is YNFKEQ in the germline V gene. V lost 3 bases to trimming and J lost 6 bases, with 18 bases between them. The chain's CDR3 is CASSQGADLLLNIQYF. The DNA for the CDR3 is TGTGCCAGCAGCCAGGGGGCGGACCTTTTACTAAACATTCAGTACTTC.